These 12 T cell receptor beta chains were sequenced from one sample in a study of Graves' ophthalmopathy and Graves' hyperthyroidism. Amplification from RNA transcripts yielded the TCR beta CDR3 regions. Investigators did first-round RT-PCR with HTBI primers, then second-round multiplex PCR. TCRdb reanalysed the multiplex PCR reads using MiXCR and keeps one entry per CDR3 protein. Of roughly 420,000 distinct CDR3 sequences listed, around 20% are singletons. Sequencing used peripheral blood. These receptors were obtained from a woman aged 18-29 years with stable Graves' hyperthyroidism.

This clonotype occurred many times. DNA for the CDR3: TGTGCCACCAGTGATTTCCGGGATCTGGGGGAGACCCAGTACTTC. Its protein is CATSDFRDLGETQYF. The chain links TRBV24-1 to TRBJ2-5, with a tentative D call TRBD2 (5 bases). This CDR3 has 15 residues. CDR1 is KGHDR, CDR2 SFDVKD, per germline. V lost 1 base and J lost 5, with 13 bases in between.

This clonotype has at least ten counts. This chain connects TRBV7-2 to TRBJ2-7, with 7 positions matching TRBD1. The CDR3 contains 16 residues. V lost 5 bases and J lost 5; bases outside the gene matches: 15. Germline values: CDR1 SGHTA, CDR2 FQGNSA. DNA of the CDR3: TGTGCCAGCAGCGACTACAGGGGCTCTACCCCTCACGAGCAGTACTTC. It translates to CASSDYRGSTPHEQYF.

A word on this clonotype: The junction shows a germline mismatch at one end, possibly a read error. The chain has TRBV6-2 or TRBV6-3 and TRBJ2-2; no reliable D call. This CDR3 comprises 14 residues. Per the germline V gene, CDR1 is MNHEY and CDR2 is SVGEGT. The DNA for the CDR3 is TGTGCCAACAGTGCTAACTACAAGACCGGGGAGCTGTTTTTT. Its translation: CANSANYKTGELFF.

This clonotype was observed at least ten times. V usage is TRBV5-5 and J usage is TRBJ2-7; the D gene is possibly TRBD2 (5 bases). The CDR3 consists of 16 residues. Deletions cut 2 bases from V and 3 bases from J, with 18 bases between. The germline gives CDR1 SGHKS, CDR2 YYEKEE (reference sequence). The CDR3 bases are TGTGCCAGCAGCTTCGGGATCCGAGGGTCCCTCTACGAGCAGTACTTC. Its protein is CASSFGIRGSLYEQYF.

The sample holds one count of this clonotype. This chain links TRBV10-1 with TRBJ2-7, with 9 bases identical to TRBD2. Trimming took 8 bases from V and 0 from J; bases not matched to a gene: 5. Germline assignment: CDR1 WNHNN and CDR2 SYGVQD (reference sequence). The CDR3 extends over 14 amino acids. Here the CDR3 DNA reads TGCGCCAGCCGGTCACTAGCGGGCTCCTACGAGCAGTACTTC. Translated, it gives CASRSLAGSYEQYF.

This clonotype was observed many times. The chain is built from TRBV6-2 or TRBV6-3 and TRBJ1-3, with D possibly being TRBD1 (5 bases). The CDR3 consists of 13 residues. Trimming pared 10 bases from V and 4 bases from J, leaving 14 bases between. Germline CDR1 MNHEY, CDR2 SVGEGT. The CDR3 here is CATRDHAGNTIYF. CDR3 nucleotide sequence: TGTGCCACCCGGGACCACGCGGGAAACACCATATATTTT.

This rearrangement joins TRBV30 to TRBJ1-2; no clear D. Germline V gene lookup returns CDR1 GTSNPN and CDR2 SVGIG (reference sequence). There are 13 residues in the CDR3. V lost 1 base and J 1 base, leaving 7 bases between the germline ends. CDR3 sequence: CAWSGEGNYGYTF. The CDR3 DNA is TGTGCCTGGAGTGGGGAGGGTAACTATGGCTACACCTTC.

The V and J genes are TRBV11-2 and TRBJ1-2, with 8 bases matching TRBD1. The CDR3 covers 14 residues. J lost 4 bases, V lost 5 bases, and 6 bases had no gene match. CDR1 is SGHAT, CDR2 FQNNGV, per germline. CDR3 loop: CASSKDRVTYGYTF. CDR3 sequence (DNA): TGTGCCAGCAGCAAGGACAGGGTAACCTATGGCTACACCTTC.

This clonotype was counted ten times or more. CDR3 amino acids: CASSWGRDQPQHF. Here the CDR3 DNA reads TGTGCCAGCAGTTGGGGCAGGGATCAGCCCCAGCATTTT. This chain connects TRBV12-3 or TRBV12-4 to TRBJ1-5, with a tentative D call TRBD1 (5 bases). Trimming removed 4 bases from V and 5 bases from J, with 9 bases in between. The CDR3 sequence is 13 residues long.

This clonotype has ten or more counts. The V call is TRBV29-1, the J call TRBJ2-5, with 8 bases lining up with TRBD2. After removal of 4 bases from V and 5 bases from J, the junction contained 12 bases not matched to a gene. The CDR3 has 15 amino acids. CDR1 is SQVTM and CDR2 is ANQGSEA in the germline V gene. CDR3 region: CSVGTSRSTGETQYF. CDR3 nucleotide sequence: TGCAGCGTTGGGACTAGCAGGAGTACGGGGGAGACCCAGTACTTC. Filled out from reference TRBV29-1 and TRBJ2-5, the complete variable domain reads SAVISQKPSRDICQRGTSLTIQCQVDSQVTMMFWYRQQPGQSLTLIATANQGSEATYESGFVIDKFPISRPNLTFSTLTVSNMSPEDSSIYLCSVGTSRSTGETQYFGPGTRLLVL.

In regard to this clonotype: The junction departs from the called germline gene at one end, perhaps through a read error. V and J are TRBV4-1 and TRBJ2-7, with 13 bases lining up with TRBD2. Germline CDR1 is MGHRA and CDR2 is YSYEKL. This CDR3 is 15 amino acids long. CDR3 nucleotides: TGCGCCAGCAGCCAAGAGAGGACTAGCGGGAGCGAGCTGTACTTC. Its protein is CASSQERTSGSELYF.

This clonotype showed up just a few times. V and J are TRBV3-1 and TRBJ1-6, with 7 bases fitting TRBD1. This CDR3 is 13 amino acids long. Trimming cost V 3 bases and J 14 bases; bases outside gene matches: 7. The germline V gene encodes CDR1 LGHDT and CDR2 YNNKEL (reference sequence). CDR3 nucleotides: TGTGCCAGCAGCCAGTCGGACAGGTCCACCCTCCACTTT. Its protein is CASSQSDRSTLHF.